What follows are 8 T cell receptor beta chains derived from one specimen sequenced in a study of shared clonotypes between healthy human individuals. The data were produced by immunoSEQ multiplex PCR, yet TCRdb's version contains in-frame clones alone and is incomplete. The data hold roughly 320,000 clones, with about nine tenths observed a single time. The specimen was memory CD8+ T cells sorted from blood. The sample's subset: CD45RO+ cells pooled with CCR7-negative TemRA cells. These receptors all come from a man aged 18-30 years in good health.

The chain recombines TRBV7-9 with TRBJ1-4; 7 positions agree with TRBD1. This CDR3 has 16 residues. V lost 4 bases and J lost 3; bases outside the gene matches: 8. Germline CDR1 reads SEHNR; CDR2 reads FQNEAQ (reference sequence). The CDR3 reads CASSSPTGQPNEKLFF. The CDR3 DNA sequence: TGTGCCAGCAGCTCCCCAACGGGACAGCCTAATGAAAAACTGTTTTTT.

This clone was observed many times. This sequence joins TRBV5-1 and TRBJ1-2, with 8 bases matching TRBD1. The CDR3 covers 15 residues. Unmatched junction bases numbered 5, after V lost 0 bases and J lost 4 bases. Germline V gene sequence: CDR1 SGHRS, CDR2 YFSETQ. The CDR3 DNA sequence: TGCGCCAGCAGCTTGGGGACAGGGACTGGCTATGGCTACACCTTC. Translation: CASSLGTGTGYGYTF.

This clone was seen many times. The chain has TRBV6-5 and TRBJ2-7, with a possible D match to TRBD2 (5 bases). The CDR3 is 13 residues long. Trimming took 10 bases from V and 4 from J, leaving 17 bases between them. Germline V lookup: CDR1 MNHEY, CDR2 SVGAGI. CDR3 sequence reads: CATRPRGSYEQYF. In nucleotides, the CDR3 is TGTGCCACCCGCCCCCGGGGATCATACGAGCAGTACTTC.

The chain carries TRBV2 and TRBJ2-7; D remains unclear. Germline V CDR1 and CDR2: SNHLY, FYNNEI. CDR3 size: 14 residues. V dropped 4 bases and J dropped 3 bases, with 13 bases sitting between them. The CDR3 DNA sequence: TGTGCCAGCAGTGGGTATAGGGATGGCTACGAGCAGTACTTC. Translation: CASSGYRDGYEQYF.

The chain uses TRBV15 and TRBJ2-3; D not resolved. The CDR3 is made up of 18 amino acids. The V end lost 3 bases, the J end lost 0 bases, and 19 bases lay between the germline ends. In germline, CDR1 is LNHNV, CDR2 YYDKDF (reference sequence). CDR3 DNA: TGTGCCACCAGCAGGGAGTGGATCATTACGGCTAGCACAGATACGCAGTATTTT. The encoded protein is CATSREWIITASTDTQYF.

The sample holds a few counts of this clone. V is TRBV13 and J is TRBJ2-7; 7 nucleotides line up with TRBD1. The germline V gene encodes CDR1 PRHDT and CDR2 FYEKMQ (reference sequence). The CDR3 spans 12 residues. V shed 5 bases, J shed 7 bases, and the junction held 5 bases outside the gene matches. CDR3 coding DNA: TGTGCCAGCAGCGACAGGGTGGTGGAGCAGTACTTC. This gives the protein CASSDRVVEQYF.

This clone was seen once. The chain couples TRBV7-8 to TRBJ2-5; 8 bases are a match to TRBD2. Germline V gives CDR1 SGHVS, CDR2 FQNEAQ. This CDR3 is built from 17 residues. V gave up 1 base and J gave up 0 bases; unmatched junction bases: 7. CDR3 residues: CASSLVMSGRYQETQYF. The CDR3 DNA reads TGTGCCAGCAGCTTAGTAATGAGCGGGAGATACCAAGAGACCCAGTACTTC. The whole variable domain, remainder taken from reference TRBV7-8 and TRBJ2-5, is GAGVSQSPRYKVAKRGQDVALRCDPISGHVSLFWYQQALGQGPEFLTYFQNEAQLDKSGLPSDRFFAERPEGSVSTLKIQRTQQEDSAVYLCASSLVMSGRYQETQYFGPGTRLLVL.

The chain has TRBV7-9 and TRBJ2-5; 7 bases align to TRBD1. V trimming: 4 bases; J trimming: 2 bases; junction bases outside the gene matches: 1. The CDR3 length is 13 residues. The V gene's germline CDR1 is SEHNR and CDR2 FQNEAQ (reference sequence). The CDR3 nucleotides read TGTGCCAGCAGCTCGGGACAGCAAGAGACCCAGTACTTC. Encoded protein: CASSSGQQETQYF.